This is a list of T cell receptor beta chains from one sample in a study of blood T cell repertoires in COVID-19. The method was immunoSEQ multiplex PCR; TCRdb's version includes in-frame clones alone and lacks a portion of them. Counted here are roughly 200,000 clones, around nine tenths occurring once; the ten biggest clones make up roughly 6.2%. Sequenced material: peripheral blood. These receptors all come from a man aged 55 to 70 who had recovered from COVID-19. Both conserved end residues are part of each CDR3. A D gene is named only where the DNA matches it firmly. A clone size is listed for some rows: how often the clone was seen (once, few, many), or a class if it is expanded.

CDR3 DNA	CDR3 protein	D gene	clone size	V gene	J gene
TGTGCCAGCAGCCAAGAAGGGACAAAGGCCGAGACCCAGTACTTC	CASSQEGTKAETQYF	NA	NA	TRBV4-2	TRBJ2-5
TGTGCCAGCAGTTACTCTGGACTTTCCCACAATGAGCAGTTCTTC	CASSYSGLSHNEQFF	NA	NA	TRBV6-5	TRBJ2-1
TGTGCCAGCAGCTTAGGATTTGGACAGATCTATGGCTACACCTTC	CASSLGFGQIYGYTF	NA	NA	TRBV5-8	TRBJ1-2
TGTGCCAGCAGCCACCCGGGGAACCAGCCCCAGCATTTT	CASSHPGNQPQHF	NA	NA	TRBV3-1/TRBV3-2	TRBJ1-5
TGTGCCAGCAGGTCGACAGGGTCGAACACCGGGGAGCTGTTTTTT	CASRSTGSNTGELFF	TRBD1	NA	TRBV11-2	TRBJ2-2
TGTGCCAGCAGTTTTACAACCGGGACTAGCTCTGGTCGGTCAGATACGCAGTATTTT	CASSFTTGTSSGRSDTQYF	TRBD2	NA	TRBV7-6	TRBJ2-3
TGTGCCATGTCCCCCCAGGGGGGATTCTCCTACAATGAGCAGTTCTTC	CAMSPQGGFSYNEQFF	NA	NA	TRBV10-3	TRBJ2-1
TGCGCCAGCAGCCTCACAAGCGTGAACACTGAAGCTTTCTTT	CASSLTSVNTEAFF	NA	NA	TRBV5-1	TRBJ1-1
TGTGCCATCAGTGAAAGACGGACAAGCTCTGGAAACACCATATATTTT	CAISERRTSSGNTIYF	NA	NA	TRBV10-3	TRBJ1-3
TGTGCCAGCAGTATTACTTCCGGGACAGAACCCTACGAGCAGTACTTC	CASSITSGTEPYEQYF	TRBD1	NA	TRBV28	TRBJ2-7
TGTGCCAGCAGCCCCTATGGGGCAGGGGCCTATGGCTACACCTTC	CASSPYGAGAYGYTF	NA	NA	TRBV7-2	TRBJ1-2
TGTGCCAGCAGCGAACGAACGGGGGGTGGCGATGAGCAGTTCTTC	CASSERTGGGDEQFF	TRBD2	once	TRBV5-4	TRBJ2-1
TGTGCCAGCAGCTTATTATTTTATGCGGCCAAAGTCACAGATACGCAGTATTTT	CASSLLFYAAKVTDTQYF	NA	NA	TRBV7-6	TRBJ2-3
TGTGCCACCAGTACCCCACAGGCGAACACCGGGGAGCTGTTTTTT	CATSTPQANTGELFF	NA	NA	TRBV24-1	TRBJ2-2
TGTGCCAGCTCACCGGGGCAGGACAGTCTTCAGTACTTC	CASSPGQDSLQYF	NA	NA	TRBV18	TRBJ2-4
TGTGCCATCAGTGAGTTAGCTAGCGGGGGGGCCTGGTACTTC	CAISELASGGAWYF	TRBD2	NA	TRBV10-3	TRBJ2-5
TGTGCCAGCAGTTCGACAGGGACGTACACCGGGGAGCTGTTTTTT	CASSSTGTYTGELFF	TRBD1	NA	TRBV6-2/TRBV6-3	TRBJ2-2
TGCGCCAGCAGCTTAGCGGGGGGGGCGAACACCGGGGAGCTGTTTTTT	CASSLAGGANTGELFF	TRBD2	NA	TRBV10-2	TRBJ2-2
TGTGCCAGCAGTTTTGGCCGTCAGCCCCAGCATTTT	CASSFGRQPQHF	NA	few	TRBV12-3/TRBV12-4	TRBJ1-5
TGTGCCAGCAGGCCCGGAGGGGAGGGATCCGGGGAGCTGTTTTTT	CASRPGGEGSGELFF	TRBD2	NA	TRBV9	TRBJ2-2
TGTGCCAGCAGCTTAGTACAGGGGGCCTCTGGCTACACCTTC	CASSLVQGASGYTF	TRBD1	NA	TRBV7-2	TRBJ1-2
TGTGCCAGCAGCTCACAGACGAATAATAATTCACCCCTCCACTTT	CASSSQTNNNSPLHF	NA	NA	TRBV11-2	TRBJ1-6
TGTGCCAGCTCACCAGGACAGGGATATAATTCACCCCTCCACTTT	CASSPGQGYNSPLHF	TRBD1	NA	TRBV18	TRBJ1-6
TGTGCCAGCAGCCTACGCCGGGACTCTTATGGCTACACCTTC	CASSLRRDSYGYTF	NA	NA	TRBV7-3	TRBJ1-2
TGTGCCAGCAGTGGACAGGGCCTTGGCGCTTTCTTT	CASSGQGLGAFF	TRBD1	NA	TRBV12-3/TRBV12-4	TRBJ1-1
TGTGCCAGCAGCTTGCCCGATTGGAGCTATGGCTACACCTTC	CASSLPDWSYGYTF	NA	NA	TRBV5-8	TRBJ1-2
TGTGCCAGCAGCGCAGGACAGGGCACTGAAGCTTTCTTT	CASSAGQGTEAFF	TRBD1	NA	TRBV11-3	TRBJ1-1
TGTGCCAGCAGCTTAGGCAGGGATGAAAAACTGTTTTTT	CASSLGRDEKLFF	NA	NA	TRBV7-2	TRBJ1-4
TGTGCCAGCAGCCAAGTTCTAAGCGGGCTTCCGAACACTGAAGCTTTCTTT	CASSQVLSGLPNTEAFF	NA	NA	TRBV14	TRBJ1-1
TGTGCCAGCAGTTACGAGACAGCGTATGGCTACACCTTC	CASSYETAYGYTF	NA	NA	TRBV6-2/TRBV6-3	TRBJ1-2
TGTGCCAGTAGTACACGACAGGACTCACCCCTCCACTTT	CASSTRQDSPLHF	NA	once	TRBV19	TRBJ1-6
TGTGCCAGCAGCAGGGACAGGGCGGGCGAGCAGTACTTC	CASSRDRAGEQYF	TRBD1	NA	TRBV7-2	TRBJ2-7
TGCGCCAGCAGCTTCAATGGGGGAGGAGAGACCCAGTACTTC	CASSFNGGGETQYF	NA	NA	TRBV5-1	TRBJ2-5
TGTGCCAGCAGTGACCCTGGACTGTCGAAGCCCCAGCATTTT	CASSDPGLSKPQHF	NA	few	TRBV6-2/TRBV6-3	TRBJ1-5
TGTGCCAGCAGGGATTGGGCCAGCTCGATTAACATTCAGTACTTC	CASRDWASSINIQYF	NA	NA	TRBV27	TRBJ2-4
TGTGCCAGCAGGTACTGGCAAGAGACCCAGTACTTC	CASRYWQETQYF	NA	NA	TRBV2	TRBJ2-5